The clone carrying this T cell receptor (beta chain) occurred many times. What it recognizes is unknown. This sample was taken from a study of regulatory T cells in long-lasting Graves disease. Trimming took 3 bases from V and 3 from J; bases not matched to a gene: 7. The CDR3 has 16 residues. The V gene's germline CDR1 is SGHDN and CDR2 FVKESK. Whole-study results and caveats: TRBV28, TRBJ1-2 and TRBJ2-5 were segments that persistent disease favored.

Time point specified: newly diagnosed GD, antithyroid drugs for less than 3 months. There was RNA extracted from PBMCs, and the TCR library was made from it. Both iRepertoire HTBI primers and Arm-PCR of CDR3 regions were used to build the TCR beta libraries. MiXCR, run by TCRdb on the multiplex PCR reads, gives a single entry per CDR3 protein. The table has 400,000 to 500,000 distinct CDR3 sequences, approximately 15% seen once; the top ten hold approximately 8%. This same sample was also part of a study on T cells in Graves' hyperthyroidism and ophthalmopathy. That report notes: Graves' hyperthyroidism was deemed stable given no ophthalmopathy progression within 18 months. Ophthalmopathy and stable hyperthyroidism were told apart by a 13 V-J model.

This TCR came from a woman between 40 and 50 years old with Graves disease. The sequencing used peripheral blood mononuclear cells (PBMCs), collected at new diagnosis, from a patient treated with antithyroid drugs. The genes are TRBV14 and TRBJ2-3, with 9 bases lining up with TRBD1. The CDR3 loop is CASSHTPGQGTDTQYF. The DNA of the CDR3 is TGTGCCAGCAGCCATACACCGGGACAGGGAACAGATACGCAGTATTTT.